This T cell receptor beta chain is drawn from a study of cytomegalovirus exposure and HLA in healthy donors. As for this clone: Its antigen is currently unknown.

Findings and caveats of the study: In a later analysis, V- and J-gene trimming of beta chains associated with a DCLRE1C missense variant, replicated independently. DRB1 had the most TCR associations and HLA-C the fewest, a later analysis found, with rates varying by HLA locus. Listed as cytomegalovirus-associated were approximately 160 TCR beta chains.

The PCR contained 60 Vbeta and 13 Jbeta primers. The protocol was immunoSEQ multiplex PCR, while the TCRdb copy is restricted to in-frame clones and leaves out a portion. This sample has approximately 240,000 clones, with roughly 82% found just once. Sequencing used PBMCs. This receptor was identified in a woman aged 40 to 50 in good health and CMV-seropositive.

This CDR3 is CASSSDRGNTEAFF. DNA for the CDR3: TGTGCCAGCAGCTCAGACAGGGGTAACACTGAAGCTTTCTTT. The chain joins TRBV7-9 to TRBJ1-1, with 8 bases lining up with TRBD1. From germline, CDR1 is SEHNR and CDR2 FQNEAQ (reference sequence). The CDR3 runs to 14 residues. J gave up 2 bases and V 4 bases, and 3 bases lay outside the gene matches.